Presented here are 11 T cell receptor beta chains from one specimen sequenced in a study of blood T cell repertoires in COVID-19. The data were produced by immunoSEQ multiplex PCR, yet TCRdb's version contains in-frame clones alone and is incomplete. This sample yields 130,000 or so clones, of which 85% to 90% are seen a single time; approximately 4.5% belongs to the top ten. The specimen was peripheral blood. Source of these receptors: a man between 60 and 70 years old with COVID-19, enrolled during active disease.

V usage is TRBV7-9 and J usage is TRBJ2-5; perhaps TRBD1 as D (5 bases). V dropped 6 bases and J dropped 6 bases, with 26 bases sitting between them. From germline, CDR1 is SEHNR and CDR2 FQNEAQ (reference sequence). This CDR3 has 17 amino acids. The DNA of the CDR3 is TGTGCCAGCAGTCCCAAACGATCGACAGAGCACCCTCAGACCCAGTACTTC. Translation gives CASSPKRSTEHPQTQYF.

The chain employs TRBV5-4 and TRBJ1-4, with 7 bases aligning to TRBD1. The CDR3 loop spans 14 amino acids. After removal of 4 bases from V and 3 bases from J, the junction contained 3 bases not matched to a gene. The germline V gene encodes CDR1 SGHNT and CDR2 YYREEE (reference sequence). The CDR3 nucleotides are TGTGCCAGCAGCCGACAGGGCTCTAATGAAAAACTGTTTTTT. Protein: CASSRQGSNEKLFF.

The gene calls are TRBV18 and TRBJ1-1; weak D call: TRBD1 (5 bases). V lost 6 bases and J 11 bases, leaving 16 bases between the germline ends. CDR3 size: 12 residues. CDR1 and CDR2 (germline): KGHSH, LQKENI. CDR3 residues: CASSSLGGMAFF. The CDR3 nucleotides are TGTGCCAGCTCGTCACTGGGGGGGATGGCTTTCTTT.

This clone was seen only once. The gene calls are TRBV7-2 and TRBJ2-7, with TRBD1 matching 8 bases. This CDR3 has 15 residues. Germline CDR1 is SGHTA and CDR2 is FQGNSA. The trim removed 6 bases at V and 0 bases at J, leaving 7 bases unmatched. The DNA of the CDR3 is TGTGCCAGCAGTCTCCGGACAGGGAACTCCTACGAGCAGTACTTC. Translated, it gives CASSLRTGNSYEQYF.

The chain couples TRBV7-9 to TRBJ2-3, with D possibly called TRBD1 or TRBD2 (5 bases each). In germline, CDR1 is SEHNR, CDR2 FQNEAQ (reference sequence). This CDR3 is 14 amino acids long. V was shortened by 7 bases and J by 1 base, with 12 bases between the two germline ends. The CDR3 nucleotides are TGTGCCAGCACGGGAAAAGGGGGCACAGATACGCAGTATTTT. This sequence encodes CASTGKGGTDTQYF.

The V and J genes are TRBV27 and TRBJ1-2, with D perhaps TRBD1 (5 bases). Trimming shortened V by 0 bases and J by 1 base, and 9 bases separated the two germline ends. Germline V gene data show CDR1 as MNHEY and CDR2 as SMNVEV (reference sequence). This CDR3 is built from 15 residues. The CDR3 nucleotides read TGTGCCAGCAGTTTATCGGGGACTTATAACTATGGCTACACCTTC. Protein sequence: CASSLSGTYNYGYTF.

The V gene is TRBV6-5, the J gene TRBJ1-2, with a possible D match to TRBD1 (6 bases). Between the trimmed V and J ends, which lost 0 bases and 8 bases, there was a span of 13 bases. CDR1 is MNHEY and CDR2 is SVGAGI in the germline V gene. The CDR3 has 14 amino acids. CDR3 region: CASSYSGGLIGYTF. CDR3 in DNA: TGTGCCAGCAGTTACTCGGGGGGGCTGATAGGCTACACCTTC.

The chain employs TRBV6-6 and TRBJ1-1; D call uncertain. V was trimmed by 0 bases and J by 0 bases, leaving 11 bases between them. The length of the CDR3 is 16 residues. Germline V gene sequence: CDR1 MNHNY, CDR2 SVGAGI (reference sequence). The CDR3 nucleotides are TGTGCCAGCAGTTACTCATTGACTGGAATGAACACTGAAGCTTTCTTT. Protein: CASSYSLTGMNTEAFF.

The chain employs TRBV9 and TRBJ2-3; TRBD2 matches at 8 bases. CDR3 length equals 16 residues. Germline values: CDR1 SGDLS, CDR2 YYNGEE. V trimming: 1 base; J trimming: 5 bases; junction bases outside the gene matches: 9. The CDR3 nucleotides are TGTGCCAGCAGCGTAAGCCCCGGGGGGGCTGAAGATACGCAGTATTTT. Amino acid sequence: CASSVSPGGAEDTQYF.

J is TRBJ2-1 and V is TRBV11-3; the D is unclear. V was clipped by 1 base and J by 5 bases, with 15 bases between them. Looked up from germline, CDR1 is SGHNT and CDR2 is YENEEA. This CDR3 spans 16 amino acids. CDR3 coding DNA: TGTGCCAGCAGCTTAGGCGTCTCGCAACGAGACAATGAGCAGTTCTTC. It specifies CASSLGVSQRDNEQFF.

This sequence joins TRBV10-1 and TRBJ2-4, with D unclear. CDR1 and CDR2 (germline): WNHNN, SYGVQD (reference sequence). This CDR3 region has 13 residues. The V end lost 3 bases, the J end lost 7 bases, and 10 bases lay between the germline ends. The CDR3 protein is CASSDPPGNIQYF. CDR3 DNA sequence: TGCGCCAGCAGTGACCCGCCCGGGAACATTCAGTACTTC.